These T cell receptor beta chains were read from a single sample in a study of shared T cell receptors in the human thymus. Assay used: immunoSEQ multiplex PCR; TCRdb lists only in-frame clones, some missing. The sample carries hundreds of thousands of clones, 80% to 90% recorded once. This same sample was also taken into another study, of human thymus T cells.

The sequenced sample consisted of thymocytes. The receptors derive from a boy younger than two with a congenital heart defect. The CDR3 runs from the conserved cysteine through the conserved F or W. A D gene is named only where the DNA matches it firmly. Not all rows give a size; the values are once, few, many and, for expanded clones, a class.

v_call	j_call	clone_size	d_call	cdr3_nt	cdr3_aa
TRBV28	TRBJ2-1	NA	TRBD2	TGTGCCAGCAGGAGAATAGCGGGAGGTCAAGTTTGGCAGTTCTTC	CASRRIAGGQVWQFF
TRBV19	TRBJ1-5	NA	NA	TGTGCCAGTAGTATCCCCGGGGGAAATCAGCCCCAGCATTTT	CASSIPGGNQPQHF
TRBV2	TRBJ1-5	NA	TRBD1	TGTGCCAGCAAGGGGGCCAGGGCCCCCCTATATAGCAATCAGCCCCAGCATTTT	CASKGARAPLYSNQPQHF
TRBV10-1	TRBJ2-3	once	TRBD2	TGCGCCAGCAGTGAGTCGATCGAGCGGGGTGACACAGATACGCAGTATTTT	CASSESIERGDTDTQYF
TRBV28	TRBJ1-2	NA	TRBD1	TGTGCCAGCAGGCGCGGGACAGGCCCTAACTATGGCTACACCTTC	CASRRGTGPNYGYTF
TRBV6-1	TRBJ2-7	NA	TRBD1	TGTGCCAGCAGTATCCGGGACAGGGGTCCCTACGAGCAGTACTTC	CASSIRDRGPYEQYF
TRBV5-8	TRBJ2-7	NA	NA	TGTGCCAGCAGCTTGTTCGTGACCAGGGTCCCCCACTACGAGCAGTACTTC	CASSLFVTRVPHYEQYF
TRBV5-8	TRBJ2-1	NA	TRBD2	TGTGCCCGAAACCTAGCGGGAGGACCAAGCTCCTACAATGAGCAGTTCTTC	CARNLAGGPSSYNEQFF
TRBV14	TRBJ2-1	NA	NA	TGTGCCAGCAGCCAAGGAGCGGCTTACAATGAGCAGTTCTTC	CASSQGAAYNEQFF
TRBV15	TRBJ1-1	NA	TRBD1	TGTGCCACCAGCGGTCACAGGGGGAGGAACACTGAAGCTTTCTTT	CATSGHRGRNTEAFF
TRBV4-3	TRBJ1-6	NA	NA	TGCGCCAGCAGCCAAGATGCCGGGATCCCCTATAATTCCCCCCTCCACTTT	CASSQDAGIPYNSPLHF
TRBV7-9	TRBJ2-7	NA	NA	TGTGCCAGCAGCTTAGGGGGGGAAGTCTACGAGCAGTACTTC	CASSLGGEVYEQYF
TRBV4-1	TRBJ2-5	NA	NA	TGCGCCAGCAGACGGACAGAAATCCAAGAGACCCAGTACTTC	CASRRTEIQETQYF
TRBV5-1	TRBJ2-3	once	TRBD2	TGCGCCAGCAGCTTGGGACTAGCGAGCGTAGATACGCAGTATTTT	CASSLGLASVDTQYF
TRBV27	TRBJ1-1	NA	TRBD1	TGTGCCAGCAGTCGCCGGACAGGGGATCGCACTGAAGCTTTCTTT	CASSRRTGDRTEAFF
TRBV7-8	TRBJ2-1	NA	NA	TGTGCCAGCTCCCCCGAGGGAGGCCTATCTAGCTCCTACAATGAGCAGTTCTTC	CASSPEGGLSSSYNEQFF
TRBV6-5	TRBJ2-1	NA	NA	TGTGCCAGCAGTTACGGGCGGGAAGGGAATGAGCAGTTCTTC	CASSYGREGNEQFF
TRBV6-6	TRBJ2-7	NA	NA	TGTGCCAGCAGTTACGGCAGGGCCAGCTCCTACGAGCAGTACTTC	CASSYGRASSYEQYF
TRBV6-1	TRBJ2-5	NA	TRBD1	TGTGCCAGCAGTGAATGTTCAGGGGGCATAGAGACCCAGTACTTC	CASSECSGGIETQYF
TRBV5-4	TRBJ2-7	NA	TRBD1	TGTGCCAGCAGCTCGCTGGGACAGGAGGTCTACGAGCAGTACTTC	CASSSLGQEVYEQYF
TRBV12-1	TRBJ2-2	once	NA	TGTGCCAGCAGCTATTTCCCAGATACAGGGGTTAGATGTCGTGACGGGGAGCTGTTTTTT	CASSYFPDTGVRCRDGELFF
TRBV5-4	TRBJ1-2	once	NA	TGTGCCAGCAGCCCGATGCTGGGTCCGGAGTACCCCAATGGCTACACCTTC	CASSPMLGPEYPNGYTF
TRBV6-1	TRBJ2-6	NA	TRBD1	TGTGCCAGCAGTGAATCACCACGCCCGGACAGGGATGGGGCCAACGTCCTGACTTTC	CASSESPRPDRDGANVLTF
TRBV7-2	TRBJ2-3	NA	TRBD2	TGTGCCAGCAGCTTGCCCGGGACTATTACAGATACGCAGTATTTT	CASSLPGTITDTQYF
TRBV4-3	TRBJ2-5	once	TRBD2	TGCGCCAGCAGCCGCCTAGCGAAGCCTAGCGGGTTTAAGGGGCGGGAGACCCAGTACTTC	CASSRLAKPSGFKGRETQYF
TRBV27	TRBJ1-2	NA	NA	TGTGCCAGCAGTTACAGGGAAACTAACTATGGCTACACCTTC	CASSYRETNYGYTF
TRBV15	TRBJ2-1	NA	NA	TGTGCCACCAGCAGAGCCCTACTGTCCTACAATGAGCAGTTCTTC	CATSRALLSYNEQFF
TRBV7-3	TRBJ2-3	NA	NA	TGTGCCAGCAGCTTACAGCCGGGGGTCACAGATACGCAGTATTTT	CASSLQPGVTDTQYF
TRBV25-1	TRBJ1-1	NA	NA	TGTGCCAGCCGTTCGGGGGAGAACACTGAAGCTTTCTTT	CASRSGENTEAFF
TRBV6-1	TRBJ2-7	NA	TRBD2	TGTGCCAGCAGTGAAGCGCTTCGGGGGGGGCCTTCCTACGAGCAGTACTTC	CASSEALRGGPSYEQYF
TRBV5-4	TRBJ1-1	NA	NA	TGTGCCAGCAGCCCAGAACGGGGGACGAACACTGAAGCTTTCTTT	CASSPERGTNTEAFF
TRBV5-1	TRBJ2-2	NA	TRBD2	TGCGCCAGCAGTTTCAGCGGGAGCCATAGTAAAACCGGGGAGCTGTTTTTT	CASSFSGSHSKTGELFF